Listed here are 32 T cell receptor beta chains from one sample, sequenced in a study of cytomegalovirus exposure and HLA in healthy donors. Vbeta (60) and Jbeta (13) primers were used in the PCR. The table came from immunoSEQ multiplex PCR; TCRdb's copy has only in-frame clones and leaves some out. Seen here are approximately 81,000 clones, 77% observed once, and the top ten hold 2.5% to 3.5%. Material for sequencing was PBMCs. The receptor source for this set is a man aged 50 to 59 in good health and CMV-seropositive.

The genes are TRBV6-5 and TRBJ2-6, with D unclear. This CDR3 is built from 15 residues. The V gene lost 2 bases and the J gene lost 0 bases, with 5 bases spanning the gap. CDR1 and CDR2 from the germline V gene are MNHEY and SVGAGI. The CDR3 sequence is CASSYRVSGANVLTF. DNA of the CDR3: TGTGCCAGCAGTTACCGAGTCTCTGGGGCCAACGTCCTGACTTTC.

CDR3 protein: CASSMVWGQGYGYTF. The CDR3, as DNA: TGTGCCAGTAGTATGGTTTGGGGACAGGGCTATGGCTACACCTTC. The chain recombines TRBV19 with TRBJ1-2, with 9 positions matching TRBD1. The germline gives CDR1 LNHDA, CDR2 SQIVND (reference sequence). The junction had 6 bases not matched to a gene; V was cut back by 3 bases and J by 4 bases. The CDR3 has 15 residues.

CDR3 sequence: CASSFPVSTDTQYF. The CDR3 bases are TGTGCCAGCAGCTTCCCAGTCAGCACAGATACGCAGTATTTT. V usage is TRBV5-6 and J usage is TRBJ2-3; no definite D call. The length of the CDR3 is 14 residues. V dropped 2 bases and J dropped 0 bases, with 7 bases sitting between them. The germline gives CDR1 SGHDT, CDR2 YYEEEE.

Comments on this clone: Within the sample, other DNA sequences also encode this same CDR3. The genes are TRBV5-1 and TRBJ2-1; maybe TRBD1 (5 bases). The CDR3 spans 15 residues. From germline, CDR1 is SGHRS and CDR2 YFSETQ. V lost 0 bases, J lost 1 base, and 8 bases lay in between. The CDR3 DNA is TGCGCCAGCAGCTTGGCCCAGGGATCCTACAATGAGCAGTTCTTC. Its translation is CASSLAQGSYNEQFF.

This clone came up a few times. The chain joins TRBV9 to TRBJ1-1, with a possible D match to TRBD1 (5 bases). Trimming removed 5 bases at V and 3 bases at J, with 14 bases between. Germline V lookup: CDR1 SGDLS, CDR2 YYNGEE. The CDR3 covers 14 residues. The CDR3 loop reads CASSGGVGDTEAFF. CDR3 bases: TGTGCCAGCAGTGGAGGGGTCGGGGACACTGAAGCTTTCTTT.

About this clone: Mismatch with germline at one junction end may stem from a read error. V is TRBV7-7 and J is TRBJ1-3, with D perhaps matching TRBD1 (6 bases). Looked up from germline, CDR1 is SSHAT and CDR2 is FNYEAQ (reference sequence). This CDR3 comprises 15 residues. CDR3 in amino acids: CASSLETGPGNTIYF. CDR3 sequence (DNA): TGTGCTAGCAGCTTAGAAACAGGGCCAGGAAATACCATATATTTT.

The chain recombines TRBV19 with TRBJ1-2; 9 nucleotides align to TRBD1. After removal of 6 bases from V and 6 bases from J, the junction contained 14 bases not matched to a gene. This CDR3 is built from 16 residues. The germline CDR1 and CDR2 sequences are LNHDA and SQIVND (reference sequence). DNA for the CDR3: TGTGCCAGTAGCTCATACGGGGGGACAGGGTTCAATGGCTACACCTTC. Translated, it gives CASSSYGGTGFNGYTF.

This clone was recorded only once. This chain uses TRBV14 with TRBJ2-2; possible D gene TRBD2, 6 bases. Per the germline V gene, CDR1 is SGHDN and CDR2 is FVKESK. The ends were cut back, 5 bases at V and 6 bases at J, with 28 bases in the middle. The CDR3 is made up of 19 amino acids. CDR3 DNA: TGTGCCAGCAGCGAGCCGGGACTCATGGTTCGACCCATTTCCGGGGAGCTGTTTTTT. This encodes CASSEPGLMVRPISGELFF.

The chain carries TRBV6-5 and TRBJ1-1, with 9 bases lining up with TRBD1. CDR3 length: 14 amino acids. V trimming: 6 bases; J trimming: 5 bases; junction bases outside the gene matches: 7. CDR1 and CDR2 (germline): MNHEY, SVGAGI. CDR3 sequence: CASRYRGQSTEAFF. CDR3 DNA sequence: TGTGCCAGCAGATACAGGGGGCAAAGTACTGAAGCTTTCTTT.

The genes are TRBV10-2 and TRBJ2-5; TRBD2 is a possible D gene (6 bases). Trimming took 0 bases from V and 5 from J, leaving 10 bases between them. Germline V gene lookup returns CDR1 WSHSY and CDR2 SAAADI. The CDR3 has 14 residues. The CDR3 nucleotides read TGCGCCAGCAGTGAGTCGCCCAGCGGGGAGACCCAGTACTTC. It yields the protein CASSESPSGETQYF.

The chain couples TRBV19 to TRBJ2-1; 10 nucleotides agree with TRBD2. There are 14 residues in the CDR3. V lost 10 bases, J lost 1 base, and 4 bases stayed unmatched. CDR1 and CDR2 from the germline V gene are LNHDA and SQIVND (reference sequence). CDR3 residues: CATIAGGSYNEQFF. For the CDR3, the DNA is TGTGCCACCATAGCGGGAGGTTCCTACAATGAGCAGTTCTTC.

The CDR3 DNA reads TGTGCCAGCAGCCAGTATTATCAGGTGACGGACGGGACACATCCTTTCTTC. Translated: CASSQYYQVTDGTHPFF. This chain uses TRBV7-8 with TRBJ2-1; TRBD1 is a possible D gene (6 bases). The CDR3 sequence is 17 residues long. The germline V gene has CDR1 SGHVS and CDR2 FQNEAQ. V dropped 5 bases and J dropped 16 bases, with 33 bases sitting between them.

V and J are TRBV5-1 and TRBJ2-1; 10 nucleotides agree with TRBD2. Germline CDR1 is SGHRS and CDR2 is YFSETQ. The V and J ends lost 8 bases and 1 base, in that order; junction bases with no gene match: 12. This CDR3 region has 17 residues. The DNA of the CDR3 is TGCGCCAGTGGCAGCGGGAGGGTTTCTAGGTCCTACAATGAGCAGTTCTTC. Its protein is CASGSGRVSRSYNEQFF.

This clone was seen a few times. The chain carries TRBV29-1 and TRBJ2-7, with D tentatively TRBD2 (6 bases). Germline CDR1 SQVTM, CDR2 ANQGSEA. CDR3 length equals 15 residues. V lost 6 bases, J lost 0 bases, and 18 bases lay in between. CDR3 nucleotide sequence: TGCAGCGTCTCCCCCGCGGGACGGAGCTCCTACGAGCAGTACTTC. Translation gives CSVSPAGRSSYEQYF.

The chain employs TRBV5-1 and TRBJ2-1; 10 bases map to TRBD1. Germline V gene sequence: CDR1 SGHRS, CDR2 YFSETQ. The V segment lost 2 bases and the J segment 10 bases; nucleotides outside the gene matches: 9. The CDR3 runs 15 residues. The CDR3 loop reads CASSFGGTGDQEQFF. The DNA of the CDR3 is TGCGCCAGCAGCTTCGGGGGGACAGGGGATCAGGAGCAGTTCTTC.

V gene TRBV5-6 combines with J gene TRBJ2-4; no clear D gene. V lost 2 bases and J lost 0, with 9 bases in between. The CDR3 has 15 amino acids. Germline V gene lookup returns CDR1 SGHDT and CDR2 YYEEEE. This CDR3 is CASSLASVAKNIQYF. DNA for the CDR3: TGTGCCAGCAGCTTAGCGTCGGTAGCCAAAAACATTCAGTACTTC. The full variable domain, in which reference TRBV5-6 and TRBJ2-4 provide the parts outside the CDR3, is DAGVTQSPTHLIKTRGQQVTLRCSPKSGHDTVSWYQQALGQGPQFIFQYYEEEERQRGNFPDRFSGHQFPNYSSELNVNALLLGDSALYLCASSLASVAKNIQYFGAGTRLSVL.

This clone appeared a few times. This sequence joins TRBV9 and TRBJ2-2; 11 bases map to TRBD2. Per germline, CDR1 SGDLS and CDR2 YYNGEE. The CDR3 spans 17 residues. With 3 bases clipped from V and 1 base from J, the junction kept 5 bases outside the gene matches. CDR3 sequence: CASSALLAGENTGELFF. CDR3 coding DNA: TGTGCCAGCAGCGCCCTACTAGCGGGAGAGAACACCGGGGAGCTGTTTTTT.

This clone was counted a few times. This sequence joins TRBV11-3 and TRBJ1-1, with TRBD1 identical over 9 bases. The germline V gene has CDR1 SGHNT and CDR2 YENEEA. This CDR3 is 15 amino acids long. V lost 2 bases to trimming and J lost 5 bases; unmatched junction nucleotides: 6. The chain's CDR3 is CASSLTGTGLTEAFF. The CDR3 DNA follows: TGTGCCAGCAGCTTAACTGGGACAGGGTTGACTGAAGCTTTCTTT.

The chain carries TRBV6-6 and TRBJ1-2; TRBD1 aligns across 7 bases. Trimming removed 5 bases from V and 4 bases from J; junction bases left unmatched: 4. CDR3 length: 13 amino acids. CDR1 and CDR2 (germline): MNHNY, SVGAGI (reference sequence). This CDR3 reads CASSNKGAYGYTF. The CDR3 coding sequence is TGTGCCAGCAGTAATAAGGGGGCCTATGGCTACACCTTC.

The rearrangement joins TRBV6-6 to TRBJ2-3, with a weak D call TRBD1 (6 bases). Germline loops: CDR1 MNHNY, CDR2 SVGAGI (reference sequence). The CDR3 has 15 amino acids. Trimming pared 2 bases from V and 1 base from J, leaving 10 bases between. CDR3 nucleotide sequence: TGTGCCAGCAGTTACCAGGGGACGGGCACAGATACGCAGTATTTT. This encodes CASSYQGTGTDTQYF.

The V and J genes are TRBV5-1 and TRBJ1-1; the D gene is possibly TRBD1 (6 bases). Germline V gene data show CDR1 as SGHRS and CDR2 as YFSETQ. This CDR3 region has 14 residues. V gave up 2 bases and J gave up 3 bases, with 11 bases separating them. This chain's CDR3 is CASSLGGAYTEAFF. CDR3 nucleotide sequence: TGCGCCAGCAGCTTAGGGGGGGCGTACACTGAAGCTTTCTTT.

V is TRBV7-9 and J is TRBJ2-4; no definite D call. Germline CDR1 and CDR2: SEHNR and FQNEAQ (reference sequence). The CDR3 runs to 14 residues. Trimming pared 1 base from V and 9 bases from J, leaving 13 bases between. The CDR3 DNA follows: TGTGCCAGCAGCTTAGGGTCTGCTATCTTCATTCAGTACTTC. As protein: CASSLGSAIFIQYF. Filled out from reference TRBV7-9 and TRBJ2-4, the complete variable domain reads DTGVSQNPRHKITKRGQNVTFRCDPISEHNRLYWYRQTLGQGPEFLTYFQNEAQLEKSRLLSDRFSAERPKGSFSTLEIQRTEQGDSAMYLCASSLGSAIFIQYFGAGTRLSVL.

This chain joins TRBV30 and TRBJ1-2; D ambiguous. The germline gives CDR1 GTSNPN, CDR2 SVGIG (reference sequence). The V gene lost 0 bases and the J gene lost 0 bases, with 5 bases spanning the gap. The CDR3 extends over 13 amino acids. The CDR3: CAWSVRANYGYTF. CDR3 in DNA: TGTGCCTGGAGTGTACGAGCTAACTATGGCTACACCTTC.

This clone is a singleton in its sample. The chain links TRBV7-9 to TRBJ2-7; 9 bases map to TRBD1. This CDR3 has 17 residues. V was clipped by 5 bases and J by 4 bases; unmatched bases: 15. CDR1 and CDR2 (germline): SEHNR, FQNEAQ (reference sequence). The CDR3 nucleotides read TGTGCCAGCAGCCCAGGGGGGGGGACAGGGCCCTCGTACGAGCAGTACTTC. The encoded protein is CASSPGGGTGPSYEQYF.

The rearrangement links TRBV7-6 to TRBJ1-4; TRBD1 matches at 9 bases. V was clipped by 1 base and J by 8 bases; unmatched bases: 5. The germline V gene encodes CDR1 SGHVS and CDR2 FNYEAQ. The CDR3 runs 15 residues. This CDR3 reads CASSLGGTGSEKLFF. The CDR3 bases are TGTGCCAGCAGCTTAGGGGGGACAGGGAGCGAAAAACTGTTTTTT.

This chain uses TRBV7-2 with TRBJ2-5; TRBD2 aligns across 8 bases. The end of the DNA aligns better with TRBJ2-7, so the J call may be wrong. Germline loops: CDR1 SGHTA, CDR2 FQGNSA. The CDR3 contains 14 residues. The CDR3 DNA is TGTGCCAGCAGCTCCCTAGCGGGCTTCGACGAGCAGTACTTC. This gives the protein CASSSLAGFDEQYF.

In regard to this clone: An end of the junction does not agree with germline; a read error may underlie this. V and J are TRBV7-9 and TRBJ2-7, with 8 bases matching TRBD2. CDR1 SEHNR and CDR2 FQNEAQ come from the germline V gene (reference sequence). This CDR3 is built from 14 residues. CDR3 protein: CSSSSGLVRREQYF. As DNA, the CDR3 is TGTTCCAGCAGCTCGGGACTAGTAAGAAGGGAGCAGTACTTC.

The CDR3 DNA reads as TGTGCCAGCAGCTTAACCGACAGGGGAGGTGAGCAGTTCTTC. Translating gives CASSLTDRGGEQFF. The chain combines TRBV7-3 with TRBJ2-1; 8 positions match TRBD1. Germline CDR1 SGHTA, CDR2 FQGTGA. The CDR3 contains 14 residues. Trimming removed 0 bases from V and 9 bases from J; junction bases left unmatched: 4.

The rearrangement joins TRBV27 to TRBJ1-2; a possible D gene is TRBD1 (6 bases). Per germline, CDR1 MNHEY and CDR2 SMNVEV (reference sequence). CDR3 length: 13 amino acids. V was trimmed by 3 bases and J by 5 bases, leaving 10 bases between them. Written as DNA, the CDR3 is TGTGCCAGCAGTTTGGGGACAAATTATGGCTACACCTTC. Translation gives CASSLGTNYGYTF.

The rearrangement links TRBV5-4 to TRBJ2-4, with a possible D match to TRBD1 (6 bases). CDR1 and CDR2 (germline): SGHNT, YYREEE (reference sequence). Trimming left V 6 bases short and J 8 bases short, with 18 bases between. The CDR3 covers 14 residues. In DNA form, the CDR3 reads TGTGCCAGCACCCTGAACAGGGTCTTGGACATTCAGTACTTC. Amino acids: CASTLNRVLDIQYF.

This clone was seen just once. The V gene is TRBV5-1, the J gene TRBJ2-1, with 8 bases that match TRBD2. CDR1 is SGHRS, CDR2 YFSETQ, per germline. V lost 5 bases, J lost 9 bases, and 7 bases stayed unmatched. CDR3 length: 13 amino acids. The CDR3, as DNA: TGCGCCAGCAGTAGCGGGGTAGGGGTTGAGCAGTTCTTC. This translates into CASSSGVGVEQFF.

The CDR3 nucleotides read TGTGCCAGCAGTTGGGGACAGGGAACCTATGGCTACACCTTC. As protein: CASSWGQGTYGYTF. The rearrangement uses TRBV27 and TRBJ1-2, with 9 positions matching TRBD1. The germline gives CDR1 MNHEY, CDR2 SMNVEV (reference sequence). V lost 4 bases, J lost 4 bases, and 4 bases stayed unmatched. This CDR3 has 14 amino acids.